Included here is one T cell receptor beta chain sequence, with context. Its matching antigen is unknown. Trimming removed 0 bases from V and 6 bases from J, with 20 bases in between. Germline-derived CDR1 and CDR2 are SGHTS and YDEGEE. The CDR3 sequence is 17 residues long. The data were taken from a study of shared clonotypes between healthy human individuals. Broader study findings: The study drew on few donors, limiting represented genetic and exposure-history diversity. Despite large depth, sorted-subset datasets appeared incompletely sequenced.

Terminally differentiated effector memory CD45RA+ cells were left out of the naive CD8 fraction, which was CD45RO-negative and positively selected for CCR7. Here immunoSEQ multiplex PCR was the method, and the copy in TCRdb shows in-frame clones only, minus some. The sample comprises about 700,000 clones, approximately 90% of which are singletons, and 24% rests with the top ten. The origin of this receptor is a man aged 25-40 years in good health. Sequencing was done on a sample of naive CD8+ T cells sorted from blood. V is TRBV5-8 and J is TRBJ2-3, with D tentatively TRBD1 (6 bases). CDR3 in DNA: TGTGCCAGCAGCTTGGAAGTTTCGGACAGCCCTGTCGATACGCAGTATTTT. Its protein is CASSLEVSDSPVDTQYF.